This T cell receptor (beta chain) is drawn from a study of blood T cells in healthy people across ages. The CDR3 loop spans 13 amino acids. Looked up from germline, CDR1 is DFQATT and CDR2 is SNEGSKA (reference sequence). This clonotype has a single count. Its antigen is undetermined. Study-wide results and limits: Estimates drawn from one million T cells were deemed to understate diversity. Since the PBMCs were unsorted, naive and antigen-experienced cells could not be conclusively compared. Significant beta diversity loss was already apparent by age approximately 42, declining roughly linearly.

With a J-beta primer mix and a sample-barcoded 5' primer, a second PCR ran roughly 6 to 11 cycles. One entry per CDR3 protein, called by TCRdb with MiXCR from the 5' RACE reads. The sample has 1.5 million to 2 million distinct CDR3 sequences, 28% seen once. This TCR was sampled from a woman in her thirties in good health. Sequencing was performed on blood. J is TRBJ2-5 and V is TRBV20-1, with a weak D call TRBD1 (5 bases). Judging by the DNA end, TRBJ2-7 fits better; the J call may be wrong. The CDR3 DNA is TGCAGTGCTCCGACTCCGACAGCTTACGAGCAGTACTTC. This codes for CSAPTPTAYEQYF.